Listed below are T cell receptor beta chains from one sample, sequenced in a study of blood T cell repertoires in COVID-19. Only in-frame clones appear in the TCRdb table, and some are missing; sequencing was by immunoSEQ multiplex PCR. The sample shows under 80,000 clones, approximately 86% of them seen only once. The sample taken for sequencing was peripheral blood. The receptors were sampled from a human donor in a cohort sampled during active COVID-19. Both conserved end residues are part of each CDR3. The D gene is left open where the match is weak. Not all rows give a size; the values are once, few, many and, for expanded clones, a class.

TRBV12-5	TRBD1	-	TRBJ2-5	TGTGCTAGTGCTACTTACAGGGGGACCCAAGAGACCCAGTACTTC	CASATYRGTQETQYF
TRBV7-2	TRBD1	-	TRBJ2-3	TGTGCCAGCAGCCCAGGGGACAGGGGGTACGATACGCAGTATTTT	CASSPGDRGYDTQYF
TRBV5-6	-	-	TRBJ2-5	TGTGCCAGCAGCTTCCACCTAGATGGAGAGACCCAGTACTTC	CASSFHLDGETQYF
TRBV9	-	-	TRBJ2-7	TGTGCCAGCAACATGGGCGGGTATTCCTACGAGCAGTACTTC	CASNMGGYSYEQYF
TRBV5-6	-	-	TRBJ2-3	TGTGCCAGCAGCCAACTAGCTTTATGGTATACGCAGTATTTT	CASSQLALWYTQYF
TRBV2	TRBD1	-	TRBJ1-2	TGTGCCAGCAGTGGGGACAGGGGGTTACCGTATGGCTACACCTTC	CASSGDRGLPYGYTF
TRBV5-6	-	-	TRBJ2-1	TGTGCCAGCAGCTTGGCCGGAAGAGGGGGCTACAATGAGCAGTTCTTC	CASSLAGRGGYNEQFF
TRBV27	TRBD2	-	TRBJ2-1	TGTGCCAGCAGCCCAGCGGGACCCTACAATGAGCAGTTCTTC	CASSPAGPYNEQFF
TRBV7-8	TRBD1	-	TRBJ1-3	TGTGCCAGCAGCCTAACCGACAGGGCTGGAAACACCATATATTTT	CASSLTDRAGNTIYF
TRBV12-5	TRBD1	-	TRBJ2-2	TGTGCTAGTGGACGGACGGGACAGGGATTCACCGGGGAGCTGTTTTTT	CASGRTGQGFTGELFF
TRBV28	TRBD1	few	TRBJ2-2	TGTGCCAGCAGTACTAGACAGGGAGTTGGCACCGGGGAGCTGTTTTTT	CASSTRQGVGTGELFF
TRBV20-1	-	-	TRBJ1-5	TGCAGTGCTAGTAGTTGGGGTGGAGGGAGCAATCAGCCCCAGCATTTT	CSASSWGGGSNQPQHF
TRBV18	TRBD1	-	TRBJ2-7	TGTGCCAGCTCACCCCGGACAGGGGGATCCTACGAGCAGTACTTC	CASSPRTGGSYEQYF
TRBV15	-	-	TRBJ2-3	TGTGCCACCAGCAGAGATCTTATTATAGCAGATACGCAGTATTTT	CATSRDLIIADTQYF
TRBV19	TRBD1	-	TRBJ2-7	TGTGCCAGTAGTATAACCGGGACAGGGGTTTACGAGCAGTACTTC	CASSITGTGVYEQYF
TRBV7-9	TRBD1	-	TRBJ2-6	TGTGCCGTTTTGGCGGGGACAGGCACCCCCTGGGCCAACGTCCTGACTTTC	CAVLAGTGTPWANVLTF
TRBV5-6	-	-	TRBJ2-1	TGTGCCAGCAGCTTCCGGGATGAGCAGTTCTTC	CASSFRDEQFF
TRBV9	-	-	TRBJ1-6	TGTGCCAGCACCGATGGTGCAGGGGCGTCTTCACCCCTCCACTTT	CASTDGAGASSPLHF
TRBV27	TRBD1	-	TRBJ2-7	TGTGCCAGCAGTTACCCGGACAGGGTAGGTGAGCAGTACTTC	CASSYPDRVGEQYF
TRBV19	TRBD1	-	TRBJ1-5	TGTGCCAGTAGTATGGTACAGGGGGGACAGCCCCAGCATTTT	CASSMVQGGQPQHF
TRBV7-6	-	once	TRBJ1-2	TGTGCCAGCAGCTTAGCAGGGGATGGCTACACCTTC	CASSLAGDGYTF
TRBV21-1	-	-	TRBJ1-4	TGTGCCAGCAGGTCGACAGTGTATCATGAAAAACTGTTTTTT	CASRSTVYHEKLFF
TRBV6-5	TRBD1	-	TRBJ1-2	TGTGCCAGCAGTTATCGGGACTCCAGGGGGGGCTACACCTTC	CASSYRDSRGGYTF